This TCR beta chain was sequenced during a study of T-cell memory formation after mild COVID-19. Overall study results and limits: SARS-CoV-2 specificity of second-wave clones peaking day 37 was unconfirmed.

V gave up 10 bases and J gave up 0 bases; unmatched junction bases: 6. Germline-derived CDR1 and CDR2 are SEHNR and FQNEAQ (reference sequence). There are 15 residues in the CDR3. Via MiXCR, TCRdb re-called the 5' RACE reads, giving one row per CDR3 protein. The sample includes about 240,000 distinct CDR3 sequences, approximately 10% of them seen just once. This clonotype was counted ten times or more. Its matching antigen is unknown. What was sequenced was PBMCs or a T cell subset sorted from them (not recorded which). V and J are TRBV7-9 and TRBJ2-6; 7 positions match TRBD1. The receptor was derived from a young man who had mild COVID-19 (a few samples of this study predate the infection). Cell type and time point are not known. CDR3 loop: CATGTVPSGANVLTF. The DNA of the CDR3 is TGTGCCACCGGGACAGTGCCCTCTGGGGCCAACGTCCTGACTTTC.